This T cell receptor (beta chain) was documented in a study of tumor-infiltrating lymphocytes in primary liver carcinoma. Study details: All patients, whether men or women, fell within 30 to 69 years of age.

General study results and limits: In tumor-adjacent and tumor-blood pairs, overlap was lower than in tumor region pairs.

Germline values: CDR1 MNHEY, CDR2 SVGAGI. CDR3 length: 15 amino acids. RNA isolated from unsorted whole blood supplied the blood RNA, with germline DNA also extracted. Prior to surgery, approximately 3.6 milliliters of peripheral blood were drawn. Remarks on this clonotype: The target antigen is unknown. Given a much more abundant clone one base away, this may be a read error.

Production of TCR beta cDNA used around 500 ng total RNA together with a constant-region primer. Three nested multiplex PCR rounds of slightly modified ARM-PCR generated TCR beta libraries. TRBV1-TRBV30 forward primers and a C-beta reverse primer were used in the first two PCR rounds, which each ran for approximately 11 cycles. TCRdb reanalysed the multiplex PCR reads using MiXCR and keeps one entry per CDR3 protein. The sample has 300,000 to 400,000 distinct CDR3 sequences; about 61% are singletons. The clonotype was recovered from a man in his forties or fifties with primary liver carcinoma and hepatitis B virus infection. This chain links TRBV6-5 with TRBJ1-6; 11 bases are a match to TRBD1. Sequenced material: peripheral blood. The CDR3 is CDSSYVGQGDSPLHF. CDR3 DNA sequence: TGTGACAGCAGTTACGTGGGACAGGGGGATTCACCCCTCCACTTT.